This T cell receptor beta chain appears in the sequencing data of a study of tumor and adjacent non-tumor tissue in lung cancer. Overall study: On average, productive TCRbeta reads reached about 4.17 million per sample.

No cell sorting was done before RNA was extracted from the tissue. A modified ARM-PCR protocol with three rounds of nested PCR amplified TCRbeta. TCRdb passed the multiplex PCR reads through MiXCR, listing each CDR3 protein once. The sample has about 93,000 distinct CDR3 sequences, around two thirds seen once. Remarks on this clonotype: At one end, the junction sequence differs from germline, possibly due to a read error.

Germline CDR1 and CDR2: MNHNS and SASEGT. The CDR3 contains 16 residues. This clonotype originated in a man between 65 and 79 years old with non-small cell lung cancer. The chain links TRBV6-1 to TRBJ2-6, with D maybe TRBD1 (6 bases). Sequenced: lung tumor tissue. CDR3 sequence (DNA): TGCGCCAGCAGCGCCGAGGACAGCTCTGAGGCCAACGTCCTGACTTTC. It yields the protein CASSAEDSSEANVLTF.